The clone carrying this T cell receptor beta chain was seen only a few times. What it recognizes is unknown. TCRdb ran MiXCR on the RT-PCR reads and lists one entry per CDR3 protein. The sample holds about 520,000 distinct CDR3 sequences, approximately 11% seen once. The ends were cut back, 6 bases at V and 8 bases at J, with 17 bases in the middle. Germline V gives CDR1 SGDLS, CDR2 YYNGEE. CDR3 length equals 14 residues. The record originates from a study of response to subunit inactivated influenza vaccine. The study, taken as a whole, reports: After each seasonal influenza vaccination, few new T cells are recruited, the authors suggested.

The sequence derives from a man aged 50 to 60 who received an inactivated influenza vaccine. Sequencing used PBMCs from blood, obtained more than 35 days after vaccination. V and J are TRBV9 and TRBJ1-4, with D hard to call. The CDR3 sequence: CASTPRTGREKLFF. CDR3 nucleotide sequence: TGTGCCAGCACCCCTCGGACGGGCAGAGAAAAACTGTTTTTT.